This note documents a single T cell receptor (beta chain) sequence. These data belong to a study of blood T cell repertoires in COVID-19. Methods used by the authors: Scientists estimated how many nucleated cells there were by amplifying reference gene primers. Clones were sequenced by immunoSEQ multiplex PCR, and TCRdb holds only the in-frame ones, with some missing. V and J calls and clone size are given by that table; D and trimming were obtained from the DNA. The sample lists over 350,000 clones, 80% to 95% occurring once. Cohorts were determined from participant-reported clinical history. Contact with a PCR-confirmed or clinician-diagnosed COVID-19 case occurred within 2 weeks of entry. CDR1 is SGHRS and CDR2 is YFSETQ in the germline V gene. V lost 5 bases and J 2 bases, leaving 13 bases between the germline ends. This CDR3 is built from 14 residues.

This TCR was sampled from a woman in her thirties or forties who had been exposed to COVID-19. The chain employs TRBV5-1 and TRBJ1-2, with D uncertain. The sequenced sample consisted of PBMCs or T cells enriched from blood (not recorded which). DNA for the CDR3: TGCGCCAGCAGGGTGGAAATCGGGAACTATGGCTACACCTTC. Translated: CASRVEIGNYGYTF.